The source of this T cell receptor beta chain is a study of blood T cell repertoires in COVID-19. Across the study: Italy, Spain and the United States were the sources of the convalescent and acute COVID-19 samples.

Assay used: immunoSEQ multiplex PCR; TCRdb lists only in-frame clones, some missing. The sample contains about 180,000 clones, around 83% of which appear only once. Germline assignment: CDR1 SGHNT and CDR2 YYREEE (reference sequence). The CDR3 loop spans 17 amino acids. V trimming: 0 bases; J trimming: 7 bases; junction bases outside the gene matches: 15. Sequencing was carried out using peripheral blood. This TCR derives from a woman in her 70s with COVID-19, enrolled during active disease. This chain joins TRBV5-4 and TRBJ1-1, with TRBD1 matching 7 bases. CDR3 DNA: TGTGCCAGCAGCTTGGCTTCCACTTACCGACAGGGCGGTGAAGCTTTCTTT. Translating gives CASSLASTYRQGGEAFF.